Presented here are 32 T cell receptor beta chains from one specimen sequenced in a study of chemoradiotherapy in HPV16-positive cancers. Data came from immunoSEQ multiplex PCR; TCRdb stores just in-frame clones and leaves some out. The top ten hold approximately 1.4% of the sample, which has around 12,000 clones, 77% seen once. The sample was acquired from a patient who underwent chemoradiotherapy. The receptors were gathered from a human donor with HPV-associated anogenital cancer.

The chain uses TRBV7-2 and TRBJ1-5; 8 bases match TRBD1. The CDR3 has 13 amino acids. The germline V gene encodes CDR1 SGHTA and CDR2 FQGNSA. Trimming at V came to 4 bases and at J to 6 bases, leaving 2 bases not matched to a gene. In DNA, the CDR3 is TGTGCCAGCAGCTCGGACAGGGTTCAGCCCCAGCATTTT. It encodes CASSSDRVQPQHF.

CDR3: CASSSRQGNGYTF. The CDR3 DNA follows: TGTGCCAGCAGCTCCCGACAGGGTAATGGCTACACCTTC. V and J are TRBV7-2 and TRBJ1-2; 7 bases agree with TRBD1. The CDR3 totals 13 residues. From germline, CDR1 is SGHTA and CDR2 FQGNSA. With 4 bases clipped from V and 6 bases from J, the junction kept 5 bases outside the gene matches.

The genes are TRBV2 and TRBJ2-3; TRBD1 aligns across 11 bases. Germline V gives CDR1 SNHLY, CDR2 FYNNEI. V shed 5 bases, J shed 5 bases, and the junction held 9 bases outside the gene matches. This CDR3 is 16 amino acids long. The CDR3 region has the DNA TGTGCCAGCAGTCGGGACAGGGGGTTTTCGGGAGATACGCAGTATTTT. This gives the protein CASSRDRGFSGDTQYF.

The CDR3 is CASSLRTGTQETQYF. CDR3 DNA: TGCGCCAGCAGCTTAAGGACAGGGACCCAAGAGACCCAGTACTTC. The V gene is TRBV5-1, the J gene TRBJ2-5; 8 nucleotides align to TRBD1. The germline CDR1 and CDR2 sequences are SGHRS and YFSETQ. This CDR3 comprises 15 residues. V lost 2 bases to trimming and J lost 1 base; unmatched junction nucleotides: 4.

A few counts support this clone. The chain is built from TRBV4-3 and TRBJ1-4; possible D gene TRBD1, 6 bases. Trimming took 0 bases from V and 6 from J, leaving 14 bases between them. The germline V gene encodes CDR1 LGHNA and CDR2 YSLEER. The CDR3 sequence is 16 residues long. CDR3 sequence: CASSQDVGGVYEKLFF. The CDR3 bases are TGCGCCAGCAGCCAAGATGTGGGGGGCGTTTATGAAAAACTGTTTTTT.

This clone has more than one count but fewer than ten. The V and J genes are TRBV7-2 and TRBJ1-6, with TRBD1 identical over 7 bases. V shed 5 bases, J shed 6 bases, and the junction held 7 bases outside the gene matches. This CDR3 spans 15 amino acids. Germline V gene data show CDR1 as SGHTA and CDR2 as FQGNSA. Here the CDR3 reads CASSSQGQSNSPLHF. CDR3 nucleotide sequence: TGTGCCAGCAGCAGTCAGGGACAGTCTAATTCACCCCTCCACTTT.

The chain is built from TRBV18 and TRBJ2-1; no clear D gene. This CDR3 comprises 13 residues. Trimming left V 4 bases short and J 3 bases short, with 7 bases between. The germline gives CDR1 KGHSH, CDR2 LQKENI. The CDR3 sequence is CASSLGDYNEQFF. CDR3 coding DNA: TGTGCCAGCTCACTTGGGGACTACAATGAGCAGTTCTTC.

This chain joins TRBV7-3 and TRBJ2-3; no clear D. Germline CDR1 and CDR2: SGHTA and FQGTGA. The CDR3 extends over 15 amino acids. V gave up 5 bases and J gave up 6 bases, with 18 bases separating them. CDR3 nucleotide sequence: TGTGCCAGCAGCCTACAGCCCCAACTGGGGGATACGCAGTATTTT. Translating it yields CASSLQPQLGDTQYF.

The rearrangement links TRBV10-3 to TRBJ1-5, with TRBD1 matching over 11 bases. Germline assignment: CDR1 ENHRY and CDR2 SYGVKD. Losses at the gene ends were 7 bases for V and 7 bases for J; bases not matched to a gene: 9. The CDR3 covers 15 residues. This CDR3 reads CAINPGTGGSQPQHF. CDR3 bases: TGTGCCATCAATCCCGGGACAGGGGGGAGCCAGCCCCAGCATTTT.

The V and J genes are TRBV30 and TRBJ1-1; no clear D. V gave up 4 bases and J gave up 9 bases, with 12 bases separating them. CDR3 size: 11 residues. Germline assignment: CDR1 GTSNPN and CDR2 SVGIG (reference sequence). In DNA, the CDR3 is TGTGCCTGGACCCGGACCGGACAAGCTTTCTTT. Amino acid sequence: CAWTRTGQAFF.

This clone came up once. This rearrangement joins TRBV4-1 to TRBJ1-2; D is perhaps TRBD1 (5 bases). Per germline, CDR1 MGHRA and CDR2 YSYEKL. Trimming took off 0 bases at V and 7 bases at J, with 12 bases between the two ends. The CDR3 is made up of 14 amino acids. The CDR3 DNA sequence: TGCGCCAGCAGCCAAGATCAAGGGGCGGCTGGCTACACCTTC. As protein: CASSQDQGAAGYTF.

J is TRBJ2-1 and V is TRBV5-1, with TRBD2 identical over 8 bases. This CDR3 contains 16 residues. V lost 4 bases and J lost 2; bases outside the gene matches: 8. The germline CDR1 and CDR2 sequences are SGHRS and YFSETQ. DNA of the CDR3: TGCGCCAGCAGCCCAAGAGCGGGGGTCGCCTACAATGAGCAGTTCTTC. This translates into CASSPRAGVAYNEQFF.

The gene calls are TRBV29-1 and TRBJ1-1, with a possible D match to TRBD1 (5 bases). Trimming shortened V by 6 bases and J by 3 bases, and 8 bases separated the two germline ends. Germline values: CDR1 SQVTM, CDR2 ANQGSEA. The CDR3 consists of 11 residues. CDR3 in amino acids: CSVGGDTEAFF. CDR3 bases: TGCAGCGTGGGGGGGGACACTGAAGCTTTCTTT. Supplemented by reference TRBV29-1 and TRBJ1-1, the full variable domain reads SAVISQKPSRDICQRGTSLTIQCQVDSQVTMMFWYRQQPGQSLTLIATANQGSEATYESGFVIDKFPISRPNLTFSTLTVSNMSPEDSSIYLCSVGGDTEAFFGQGTRLTVV.

The chain recombines TRBV7-2 with TRBJ1-2; D gene uncertain. The germline V gene encodes CDR1 SGHTA and CDR2 FQGNSA. Trimming stripped 2 bases from V and 0 bases from J, with 13 bases between. There are 16 residues in the CDR3. CDR3 residues: CASSLRLAVANYGYTF. The CDR3 DNA follows: TGTGCCAGCAGCTTAAGGTTGGCAGTAGCTAACTATGGCTACACCTTC.

V and J are TRBV7-2 and TRBJ2-7; 8 bases fit TRBD1. This CDR3 comprises 14 residues. Germline V lookup: CDR1 SGHTA, CDR2 FQGNSA. Trimming at V came to 1 base and at J to 3 bases, leaving 2 bases not matched to a gene. DNA for the CDR3: TGTGCCAGCAGCTTAGAGACAGGGGACTACGAGCAGTACTTC. Its protein is CASSLETGDYEQYF.

The chain links TRBV27 to TRBJ2-1; 7 bases are a match to TRBD1. Germline trimming cut 4 bases from V and 8 bases from J; bases unmatched to any gene: 8. CDR1 is MNHEY and CDR2 is SMNVEV in the germline V gene (reference sequence). The CDR3 has 14 amino acids. The DNA for the CDR3 is TGTGCCAGCAGTTACCGGGACAGTCTCGATGAGCAGTTCTTC. Protein: CASSYRDSLDEQFF.

The gene calls are TRBV6-6 and TRBJ1-1, with a weak D call TRBD1 (6 bases). Trimming removed 2 bases at V and 3 bases at J, with 10 bases between. The CDR3 sequence is 14 residues long. Germline assignment: CDR1 MNHNY and CDR2 SVGAGI (reference sequence). CDR3 nucleotides: TGTGCCAGCAGTTACGGGGAGGGGGACACTGAAGCTTTCTTT. The encoded protein is CASSYGEGDTEAFF.

The V call is TRBV19, the J call TRBJ2-7; D might be TRBD2 (6 bases). The CDR3 runs to 13 residues. V lost 3 bases, J lost 4 bases, and 10 bases lay in between. Germline lookup yields CDR1 LNHDA and CDR2 SQIVND (reference sequence). CDR3 sequence reads: CASSILRGYEQYF. CDR3 coding DNA: TGTGCCAGTAGTATCCTCCGGGGGTACGAGCAGTACTTC.

The gene calls are TRBV5-1 and TRBJ2-7; possibly TRBD1 for D (5 bases). V was pared by 4 bases and J by 5 bases, with 13 bases between. The germline CDR1 and CDR2 sequences are SGHRS and YFSETQ. The CDR3 spans 13 residues. The CDR3 loop is CASSTNSGHEQYF. CDR3 nucleotide sequence: TGCGCCAGCAGCACGAACTCAGGGCACGAGCAGTACTTC.

CDR3 sequence (DNA): TGTGCCAGCAGCCGAGGGACTAGCGGCACAGATACGCAGTATTTT. It translates to CASSRGTSGTDTQYF. The rearrangement joins TRBV7-9 to TRBJ2-3, with 10 positions matching TRBD2. There are 15 residues in the CDR3. V trimming: 5 bases; J trimming: 1 base; junction bases outside the gene matches: 3. The germline CDR1 and CDR2 sequences are SEHNR and FQNEAQ (reference sequence).

J is TRBJ2-7 and V is TRBV20-1; D remains unclear. The CDR3 spans 11 residues. V gave up 5 bases and J gave up 6 bases, with 11 bases separating them. The germline CDR1 and CDR2 sequences are DFQATT and SNEGSKA (reference sequence). The CDR3 DNA sequence: TGCAGTGCTGCCCTGTCCGCCGAGCAGTACTTC. Protein sequence: CSAALSAEQYF.

This clone was recorded a few times. The chain uses TRBV5-1 and TRBJ1-1; D is uncertain. Germline V gives CDR1 SGHRS, CDR2 YFSETQ. V lost 5 bases and J lost 1, with 15 bases in between. This CDR3 is 15 amino acids long. The CDR3 DNA follows: TGCGCCAGCAGTACAATGGACGGGAAGAACACTGAAGCTTTCTTT. Translation gives CASSTMDGKNTEAFF. Supplemented by reference TRBV5-1 and TRBJ1-1, the full variable domain reads KAGVTQTPRYLIKTRGQQVTLSCSPISGHRSVSWYQQTPGQGLQFLFEYFSETQRNKGNFPGRFSGRQFSNSRSEMNVSTLELGDSALYLCASSTMDGKNTEAFFGQGTRLTVV.

The CDR3, as DNA: TGTGCCAGCAGTCAAACAGGGCCCTATGGCTACACCTTC. Protein: CASSQTGPYGYTF. This chain links TRBV28 with TRBJ1-2, with TRBD1 as a possible D gene (6 bases). Germline CDR1 reads MDHEN; CDR2 reads SYDVKM. The CDR3 contains 13 residues. The V and J ends lost 5 bases and 4 bases respectively, with 11 bases between them.

There are a few counts of this clone. The J gene is TRBJ1-5, the V gene TRBV6-5; TRBD1 aligns across 10 bases. CDR1 is MNHEY and CDR2 is SVGAGI in the germline V gene. V trimming: 6 bases; J trimming: 5 bases; junction bases outside the gene matches: 4. The CDR3 runs 14 residues. CDR3 sequence reads: CASSRGTGDQPQHF. Written as DNA, the CDR3 is TGTGCCAGCAGCCGCGGGACAGGGGATCAGCCCCAGCATTTT.

The CDR3 protein is CASSIGTGLLPIYFYEQYF. The CDR3 nucleotides are TGTGCCAGCAGTATCGGGACAGGGTTGCTCCCCATCTATTTTTACGAGCAGTACTTC. The chain links TRBV6-4 to TRBJ2-7; 9 bases agree with TRBD1. The V gene's germline CDR1 is MRHNA and CDR2 SNTAGT. With V trimmed by 5 bases and J by 4 bases, 21 bases remained unmatched. The CDR3 loop spans 19 amino acids.

The chain uses TRBV5-1 and TRBJ2-1; D perhaps matches TRBD1 (7 bases). The germline gives CDR1 SGHRS, CDR2 YFSETQ. Trimming removed 8 bases at V and 5 bases at J, with 23 bases between. The CDR3 is 16 residues long. The CDR3 sequence: CASATGPGGPHNEQFF. CDR3 nucleotides: TGCGCCAGTGCCACGGGACCAGGGGGGCCCCACAATGAGCAGTTCTTC. Drawing the rest from reference TRBV5-1 and TRBJ2-1, the complete variable domain is KAGVTQTPRYLIKTRGQQVTLSCSPISGHRSVSWYQQTPGQGLQFLFEYFSETQRNKGNFPGRFSGRQFSNSRSEMNVSTLELGDSALYLCASATGPGGPHNEQFFGPGTRLTVL.

The gene calls are TRBV6-6 and TRBJ1-1, with a possible D match to TRBD1 (5 bases). The CDR3 covers 12 residues. Germline CDR1 and CDR2: MNHNY and SVGAGI (reference sequence). Between the trimmed V and J ends, which lost 7 bases and 4 bases, there was a span of 10 bases. CDR3 bases: TGTGCCAGCAACCCGGGGGGCACTGAAGCTTTCTTT. Amino acid sequence: CASNPGGTEAFF.

CDR3 coding DNA: TGTGCCAGCAGTGTGGTCGCCGGGGAGCTGTTTTTT. This sequence encodes CASSVVAGELFF. The V gene is TRBV5-6, the J gene TRBJ2-2; no firm D call. Germline V gene lookup returns CDR1 SGHDT and CDR2 YYEEEE. The V and J ends lost 5 bases and 6 bases respectively, with 8 bases between them. The CDR3 runs to 12 residues.

The genes are TRBV7-6 and TRBJ2-3, with 9 bases identical to TRBD2. In germline, CDR1 is SGHVS, CDR2 FNYEAQ. V dropped 2 bases and J dropped 4; count of bases not matched to a gene: 7. This CDR3 is 16 amino acids long. CDR3 region: CASSLQAGGGADTQYF. The DNA for the CDR3 is TGTGCCAGCAGCTTACAAGCGGGGGGCGGGGCAGATACGCAGTATTTT.

The sample holds a few counts of this clone. V is TRBV4-1 and J is TRBJ2-7; TRBD2 matches 7 bases. The CDR3 has 14 residues. Looked up from germline, CDR1 is MGHRA and CDR2 is YSYEKL. The junction had 1 base not matched to a gene; V was cut back by 0 bases and J by 2 bases. In nucleotides, the CDR3 is TGCGCCAGCAGCCAAGATGCGGGGGCCTACGAGCAGTACTTC. Amino acids: CASSQDAGAYEQYF.

V and J are TRBV4-3 and TRBJ2-3; D is tentatively TRBD1 or TRBD2 (5 bases each). The CDR3 extends over 13 amino acids. From germline, CDR1 is LGHNA and CDR2 YSLEER. V was cut by 1 base and J by 7 bases, with 9 bases left in between. The CDR3 region has the DNA TGCGCCAGCAGCCAAGTGGGGGAAAATACGCAGTATTTT. This codes for CASSQVGENTQYF.

This chain joins TRBV18 and TRBJ2-5, with no clear D. This CDR3 region has 15 residues. Trimming stripped 3 bases from V and 4 bases from J, with 15 bases between. CDR1 and CDR2 from the germline V gene are KGHSH and LQKENI. CDR3 sequence (DNA): TGTGCCAGCTCACCCCTCGTTAGCCAAGGAGAGACCCAGTACTTC. As protein: CASSPLVSQGETQYF.